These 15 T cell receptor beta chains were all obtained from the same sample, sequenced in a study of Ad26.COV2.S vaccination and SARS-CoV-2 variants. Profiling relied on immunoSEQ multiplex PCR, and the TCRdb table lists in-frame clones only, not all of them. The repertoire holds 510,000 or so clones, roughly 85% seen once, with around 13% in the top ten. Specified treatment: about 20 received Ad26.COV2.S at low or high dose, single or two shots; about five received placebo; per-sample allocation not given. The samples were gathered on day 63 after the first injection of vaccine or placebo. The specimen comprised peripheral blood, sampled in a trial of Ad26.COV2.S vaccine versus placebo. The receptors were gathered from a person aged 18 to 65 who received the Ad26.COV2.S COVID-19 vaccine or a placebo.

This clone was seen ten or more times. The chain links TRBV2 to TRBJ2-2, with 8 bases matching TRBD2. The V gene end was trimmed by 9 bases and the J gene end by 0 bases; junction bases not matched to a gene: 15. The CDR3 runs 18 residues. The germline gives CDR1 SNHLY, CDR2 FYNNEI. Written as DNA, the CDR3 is TGTGCCAGTCGATCTCCGGGACTAGTGGCTTCGAACACCGGGGAGCTGTTTTTT. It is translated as CASRSPGLVASNTGELFF.

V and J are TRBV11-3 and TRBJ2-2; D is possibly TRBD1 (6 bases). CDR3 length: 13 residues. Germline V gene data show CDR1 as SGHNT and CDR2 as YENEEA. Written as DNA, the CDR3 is TGTGCGTCCAGGCAGGGGTACACCGGGGAGCTGTTTTTT. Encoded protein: CASRQGYTGELFF. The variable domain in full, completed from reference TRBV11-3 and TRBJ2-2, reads EAGVVQSPRYKIIEKKQPVAFWCNPISGHNTLYWYLQNLGQGPELLIRYENEEAVDDSQLPKDRFSAERLKGVDSTLKIQPAELGDSAVYLCASRQGYTGELFFGEGSRLTVL.

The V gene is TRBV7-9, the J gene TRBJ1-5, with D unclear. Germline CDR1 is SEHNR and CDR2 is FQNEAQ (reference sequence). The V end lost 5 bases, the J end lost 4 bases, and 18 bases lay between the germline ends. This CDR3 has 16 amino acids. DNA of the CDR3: TGTGCCAGCAGCCGAATTATCGGTGAGGGAAATCAGCCCCAGCATTTT. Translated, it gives CASSRIIGEGNQPQHF.

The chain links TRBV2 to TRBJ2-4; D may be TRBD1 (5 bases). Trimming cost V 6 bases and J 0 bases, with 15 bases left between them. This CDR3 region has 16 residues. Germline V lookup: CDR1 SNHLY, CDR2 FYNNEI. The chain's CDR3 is CASSIDSVGAKNIQYF. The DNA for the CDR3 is TGTGCCAGCAGCATCGACAGCGTGGGAGCCAAAAACATTCAGTACTTC. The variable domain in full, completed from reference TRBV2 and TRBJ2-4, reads EPEVTQTPSHQVTQMGQEVILRCVPISNHLYFYWYRQILGQKVEFLVSFYNNEISEKSEIFDDQFSVERPDGSNFTLKIRSTKLEDSAMYFCASSIDSVGAKNIQYFGAGTRLSVL.

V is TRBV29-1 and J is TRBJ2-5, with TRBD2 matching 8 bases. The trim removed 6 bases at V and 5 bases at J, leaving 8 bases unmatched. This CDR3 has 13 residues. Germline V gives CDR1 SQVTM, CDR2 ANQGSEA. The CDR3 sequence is CSVASGSGETQYF. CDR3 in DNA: TGCAGCGTCGCCAGCGGGAGTGGCGAGACCCAGTACTTC.

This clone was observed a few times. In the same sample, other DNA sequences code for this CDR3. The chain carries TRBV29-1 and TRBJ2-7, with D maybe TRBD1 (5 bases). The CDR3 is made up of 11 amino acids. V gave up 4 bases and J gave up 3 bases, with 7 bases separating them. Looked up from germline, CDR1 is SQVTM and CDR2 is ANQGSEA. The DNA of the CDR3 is TGCAGCGTTGGCAGGGACTACGAGCAGTACTTC. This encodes CSVGRDYEQYF.

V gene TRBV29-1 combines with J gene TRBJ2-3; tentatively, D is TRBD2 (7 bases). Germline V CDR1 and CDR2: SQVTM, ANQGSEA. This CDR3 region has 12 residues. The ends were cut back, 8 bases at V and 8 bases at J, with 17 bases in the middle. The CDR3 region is CSLRGASGTQYF. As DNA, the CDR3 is TGCAGCCTCCGGGGGGCGAGTGGTACGCAGTATTTT.

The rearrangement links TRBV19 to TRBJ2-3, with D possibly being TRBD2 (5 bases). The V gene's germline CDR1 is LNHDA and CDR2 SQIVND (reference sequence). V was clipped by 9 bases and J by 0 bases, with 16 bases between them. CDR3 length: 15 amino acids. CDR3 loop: CASREPAASTDTQYF. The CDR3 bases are TGTGCCAGCCGAGAGCCAGCGGCTAGCACAGATACGCAGTATTTT.

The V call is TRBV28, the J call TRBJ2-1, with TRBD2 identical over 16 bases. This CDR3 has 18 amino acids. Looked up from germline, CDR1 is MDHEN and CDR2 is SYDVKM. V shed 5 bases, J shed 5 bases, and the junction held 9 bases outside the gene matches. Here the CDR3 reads CASSRLGLAGGPDNEQFF. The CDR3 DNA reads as TGTGCCAGCAGTCGCCTGGGACTAGCGGGAGGGCCGGACAATGAGCAGTTCTTC.

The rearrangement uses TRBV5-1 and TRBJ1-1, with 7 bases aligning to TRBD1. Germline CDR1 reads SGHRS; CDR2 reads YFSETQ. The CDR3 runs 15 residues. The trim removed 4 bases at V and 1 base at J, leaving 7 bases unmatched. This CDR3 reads CASSPWTGPNTEAFF. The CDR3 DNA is TGCGCCAGCAGCCCATGGACAGGCCCGAACACTGAAGCTTTCTTT.

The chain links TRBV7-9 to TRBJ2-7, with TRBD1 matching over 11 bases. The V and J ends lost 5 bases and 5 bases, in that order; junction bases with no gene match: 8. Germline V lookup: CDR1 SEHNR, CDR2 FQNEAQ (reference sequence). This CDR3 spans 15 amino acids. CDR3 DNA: TGTGCCAGCAGCATAGGGACAGGGGGACATGACGAGCAGTACTTC. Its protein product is CASSIGTGGHDEQYF.

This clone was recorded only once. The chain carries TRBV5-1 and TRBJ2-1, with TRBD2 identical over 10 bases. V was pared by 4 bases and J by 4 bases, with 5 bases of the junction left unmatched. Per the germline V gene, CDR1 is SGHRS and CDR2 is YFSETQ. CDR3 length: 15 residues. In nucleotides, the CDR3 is TGCGCCAGCAGCGGGGGACTAGCGTATTACAATGAGCAGTTCTTC. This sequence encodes CASSGGLAYYNEQFF.

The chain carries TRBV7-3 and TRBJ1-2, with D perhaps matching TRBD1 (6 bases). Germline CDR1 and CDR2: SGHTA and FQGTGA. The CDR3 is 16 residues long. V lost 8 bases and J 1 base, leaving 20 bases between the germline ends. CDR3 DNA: TGTGCCAGCGCCTCAACAAAACAGGGAATTAACTATGGCTACACCTTC. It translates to CASASTKQGINYGYTF.

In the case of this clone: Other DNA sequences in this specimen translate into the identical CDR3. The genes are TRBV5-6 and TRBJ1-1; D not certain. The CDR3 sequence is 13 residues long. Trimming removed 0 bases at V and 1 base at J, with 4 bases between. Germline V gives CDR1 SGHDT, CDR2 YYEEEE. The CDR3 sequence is CASSLAANTEAFF. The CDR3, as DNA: TGTGCCAGCAGCTTGGCTGCGAACACTGAAGCTTTCTTT.

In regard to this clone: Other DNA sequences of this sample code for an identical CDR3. DNA for the CDR3: TGTGCCTGGAGTCTTCAGGGGGACTATGGCTACACCTTC. Protein: CAWSLQGDYGYTF. The chain uses TRBV30 and TRBJ1-2, with 7 bases aligning to TRBD1. There are 13 residues in the CDR3. CDR1 GTSNPN and CDR2 SVGIG come from the germline V gene (reference sequence). The V segment lost 2 bases and the J segment 3 bases; nucleotides outside the gene matches: 3. Complete variable domain (other parts from reference TRBV30 and TRBJ1-2): SQTIHQWPATLVQPVGSPLSLECTVEGTSNPNLYWYRQAAGRGLQLLFYSVGIGQISSEVPQNLSASRPQDRQFILSSKKLLLSDSGFYLCAWSLQGDYGYTFGSGTRLTVV.